Listed below are T cell receptor beta chains from one sample, sequenced in a study of T cell responses to AZD1222 COVID-19 vaccine. Sequencing was performed with immunoSEQ multiplex PCR; in TCRdb, only in-frame clones are kept and a portion is missing. This sample has about 120,000 clones, with 91% found just once. This material consisted of peripheral blood, taken on day 0 of AZD1222 vaccination. The receptors were gathered from an adult in good health. Both conserved end residues are part of each CDR3. The D gene is left open where the match is weak. The size field is filled for only some rows; it gives once, few, many or a size class.

clone size,V gene,J gene,D gene,CDR3 DNA,CDR3 protein
NA,TRBV29-1,TRBJ1-1,NA,TGCAGCGGGACCCTTCGCACTGAAGCTTTCTTT,CSGTLRTEAFF
NA,TRBV27,TRBJ1-1,NA,TGTGCCAGCAGTCCGGGGGGGACCCAAGCTTTCTTT,CASSPGGTQAFF
once,TRBV7-2,TRBJ1-5,NA,TGTGCCAGCGAAAGGGGGGGGACTACGCATCAGCCCCAGCATTTT,CASERGGTTHQPQHF
NA,TRBV9,TRBJ1-5,NA,TGTGCCAGCAGCGTAGACGGTCTTAGCAATCAGCCCCAGCATTTT,CASSVDGLSNQPQHF
NA,TRBV5-6,TRBJ2-5,NA,TGTGCCAGCAGCTTATGGGGCCTCCAAGAGACCCAGTACTTC,CASSLWGLQETQYF
NA,TRBV7-2,TRBJ1-1,NA,TGTGCCAGCAGCACACAGGTTGCGGACACTGAAGCTTTCTTT,CASSTQVADTEAFF
NA,TRBV24-1,TRBJ2-3,NA,TGTGCCACCCGGAAAGGAGGGAGCACAGATACGCAGTATTTT,CATRKGGSTDTQYF
NA,TRBV21-1,TRBJ2-7,NA,TGTGCCAGCAGCAAAGGTCTCACCGGGACAGGGCCATACGAGCAGTACTTC,CASSKGLTGTGPYEQYF
NA,TRBV19,TRBJ2-7,TRBD2,TGTGCCAGTAGGGGACTAGGACTAGCGGGAGGCTACGAGCAGTACTTC,CASRGLGLAGGYEQYF
NA,TRBV12-3/TRBV12-4,TRBJ2-4,NA,TGTGCCAGCAGTGGAGTAGCCAAAAACATTCAGTACTTC,CASSGVAKNIQYF
NA,TRBV10-3,TRBJ1-6,NA,TGTGCCTTGCGGAGCTCCTATAATTCACCCCTCCACTTT,CALRSSYNSPLHF
once,TRBV12-3/TRBV12-4,TRBJ1-2,NA,TGTGCCAGCAGGCTAAGCCCCGACTATGGCTACACCTTC,CASRLSPDYGYTF
NA,TRBV18,TRBJ1-2,TRBD1,TGTGCCAGCTCACCGGGACAGGGGATAAATGGCTACACCTTC,CASSPGQGINGYTF
NA,TRBV9,TRBJ1-3,NA,TGTGCCAGCAGCGTATCGACAGGCCCTGGGAACACCATATATTTT,CASSVSTGPGNTIYF
NA,TRBV19,TRBJ1-2,TRBD1,TGTGCCAGTAGTATCGCCAGGGGGGACTATGGCTACACCTTC,CASSIARGDYGYTF
NA,TRBV15,TRBJ2-2,NA,TGTGCCACCGGGGGCGCGAACACCGGGGAGCTGTTTTTT,CATGGANTGELFF
NA,TRBV30,TRBJ2-3,NA,TGTGCCTGGAGTGTACTAGGGGACTCTCCTCGGTATTTT,CAWSVLGDSPRYF
once,TRBV6-4,TRBJ2-1,NA,TGTGCCAGCAGTCCACAGGATATTAGATACTCCTACAATGAGCAGTTCTTC,CASSPQDIRYSYNEQFF
NA,TRBV6-6,TRBJ1-2,TRBD1,TGTGCCAGCAGTCACACGGGGGCAGCCGGGACAGGGGCGAGAGGCTACACCTTC,CASSHTGAAGTGARGYTF
NA,TRBV28,TRBJ2-7,NA,TGTGCCAGCAGTTTAGCCTTTGGAGGGTATTCCTACGAGCAGTACTTC,CASSLAFGGYSYEQYF
NA,TRBV9,TRBJ2-2,NA,TGTGCCAGCAGCGTAGCTCCCGGACGGGAGCTGTTTTTT,CASSVAPGRELFF
NA,TRBV11-2,TRBJ1-1,NA,TGTGCCAGCAGCTTCACGAACACTGAAGCTTTCTTT,CASSFTNTEAFF
NA,TRBV7-8,TRBJ1-5,NA,TGTGCCAGCAGCTTAGAACCCCGACAGCAGGATCAGCCCCAGCATTTT,CASSLEPRQQDQPQHF
NA,TRBV19,TRBJ2-4,TRBD2,TGTGCCAGTAGCCCTTCGGGGGGAAACATTCAGTACTTC,CASSPSGGNIQYF
NA,TRBV7-9,TRBJ1-5,NA,TGTGCCAGCAGCTCCTCCGGGGGGGGCAATCAGCCCCAGCATTTT,CASSSSGGGNQPQHF
NA,TRBV27,TRBJ2-7,NA,TGTGCCAGCAGTTCCCCAGGCCAGGGCTCCTACGAGCAGTACTTC,CASSSPGQGSYEQYF
NA,TRBV6-5,TRBJ2-7,TRBD1,TGTGCCAGCTTGGCTCCGGGACAGGGGCCCTACGAGCAGTACTTC,CASLAPGQGPYEQYF
NA,TRBV5-1,TRBJ2-7,TRBD1,TGCGCCAGCAGCGCCAGACAGGGAAATTACGAGCAGTACTTC,CASSARQGNYEQYF
NA,TRBV27,TRBJ2-1,TRBD1,TGTGCCAGCAGGGAGGGACAGGGGGTTTACAATGAGCAGTTCTTC,CASREGQGVYNEQFF
NA,TRBV19,TRBJ1-6,TRBD1,TGTGCCAGTAGTTCAGTCGGACAGGGTCAATCACCCCTCCACTTT,CASSSVGQGQSPLHF
NA,TRBV11-2,TRBJ2-3,NA,TGTGCCAGCAGGTTCCCAGGGGGGCGTTCAGATACGCAGTATTTT,CASRFPGGRSDTQYF
NA,TRBV19,TRBJ1-5,NA,TGTGCCAGTAGGGGAGCCTTCAATCAGCCCCAGCATTTT,CASRGAFNQPQHF
NA,TRBV3-1/TRBV3-2,TRBJ1-2,NA,TGTGCCAGCAGCCAAAAAGGTGTCGGTTACACCTTC,CASSQKGVGYTF
NA,TRBV27,TRBJ1-4,NA,TGTGCCAGCAGCCAGAGATACCGGGAGGGTGAAAAACTGTTTTTT,CASSQRYREGEKLFF
NA,TRBV30,TRBJ1-2,NA,TGTGCCTGGAGTCTAGACAGTGCCGTCGGCTACACCTTC,CAWSLDSAVGYTF
NA,TRBV30,TRBJ1-2,NA,TGTGCCTGGAAGGGGACGGTGGCCTCCTATGGCTACACCTTC,CAWKGTVASYGYTF
NA,TRBV28,TRBJ2-2,TRBD1,TGTGCCAGCGGCCCCCACAGGGGTAGCGGGGAGCTGTTTTTT,CASGPHRGSGELFF
NA,TRBV5-1,TRBJ2-3,NA,TGCGCCAGCAGAGTAGAAACTAGCACAGATACGCAGTATTTT,CASRVETSTDTQYF
NA,TRBV6-5,TRBJ2-7,NA,TGTGCCAGCTCGACTATCTCCTACGAGCAGTACTTC,CASSTISYEQYF
NA,TRBV2,TRBJ1-6,NA,TGTGCCAGCAGTGAATGGGATCTTTATAATTCACCCCTCCACTTT,CASSEWDLYNSPLHF
NA,TRBV28,TRBJ1-4,NA,TGTGCCAGCAGTTTCCGGTTTGCCGGGTACGAAAAACTGTTTTTT,CASSFRFAGYEKLFF
NA,TRBV19,TRBJ1-1,NA,TGTGCCAGTAGTATAGCCGGGGTGGGTGGCACTGAAGCTTTCTTT,CASSIAGVGGTEAFF
NA,TRBV12-3/TRBV12-4,TRBJ1-1,NA,TGTGCCCCCCGGCCGCGGAACACTGAAGCTTTCTTT,CAPRPRNTEAFF
NA,TRBV15,TRBJ1-3,TRBD1,TGTGCCACCAGCAGGGGACGACAGGGGGTGAACACCATATATTTT,CATSRGRQGVNTIYF
NA,TRBV29-1,TRBJ2-1,TRBD1,TGCAGCGTTGGGACAGGGGGCTCCTACAATGAGCAGTTCTTC,CSVGTGGSYNEQFF